This T cell receptor (beta chain) stems from a study of graft-versus-host responses after intestinal transplantation. Here immunoSEQ multiplex PCR was the method, and the copy in TCRdb shows in-frame clones only, minus some. Of 100,000 to 120,000 clones in the sample, about 93% were seen once. About this clone: Its antigen is not identified.

This receptor was identified in a human donor who received an intestinal transplant. The sample in question was unstimulated CD8+ T cells sorted from spleen or lymph node cells, obtained before intestinal transplant.

CDR3 region: CAWSMAGYFSYEQYF. CDR3 DNA sequence: TGTGCCTGGAGTATGGCGGGCTACTTCTCCTACGAGCAGTACTTC. The chain joins TRBV30 to TRBJ2-7, with D maybe TRBD2 (5 bases). The V gene lost 2 bases and the J gene lost 0 bases, with 14 bases spanning the gap. CDR1 and CDR2 (germline): GTSNPN, SVGIG (reference sequence). The CDR3 is made up of 15 amino acids.